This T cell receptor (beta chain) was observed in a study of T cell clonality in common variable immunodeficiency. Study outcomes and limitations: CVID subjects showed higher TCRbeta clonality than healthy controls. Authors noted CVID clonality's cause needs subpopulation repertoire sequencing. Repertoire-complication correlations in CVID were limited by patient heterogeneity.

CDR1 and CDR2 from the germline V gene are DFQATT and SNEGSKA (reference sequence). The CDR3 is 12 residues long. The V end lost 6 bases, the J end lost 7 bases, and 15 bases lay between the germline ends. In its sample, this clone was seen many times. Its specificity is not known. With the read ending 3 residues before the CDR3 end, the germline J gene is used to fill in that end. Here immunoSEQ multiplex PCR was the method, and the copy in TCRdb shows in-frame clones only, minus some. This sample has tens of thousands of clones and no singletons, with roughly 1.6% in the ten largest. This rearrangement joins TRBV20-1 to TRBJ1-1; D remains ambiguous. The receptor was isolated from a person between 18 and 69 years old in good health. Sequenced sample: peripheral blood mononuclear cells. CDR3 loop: CSATPSGIEAFF. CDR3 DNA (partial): TGCAGTGCCACCCCAAGCGGAATTGAA.